The 3 T cell receptor beta chains listed next were all sequenced from one sample in a study of T-cell reconstitution after alpha-beta-depleted transplantation in children. The TCRbeta library was prepared with unique molecular identifiers. TCRdb used MiXCR to reprocess the PCR reads, holding one entry per CDR3 protein. This table holds 500,000 to 750,000 distinct CDR3 sequences, 25% to 30% found once. Specimen: PBMCs, collected before TCRalphabeta/CD19-depleted stem cell transplant. The source of these receptors is a boy in the first two years of life with Wiskott-Aldrich syndrome, due to receive a stem cell transplant.

The chain couples TRBV15 to TRBJ2-7; 7 positions agree with TRBD1. Germline V gene data show CDR1 as LNHNV and CDR2 as YYDKDF (reference sequence). Trimming at V came to 4 bases and at J to 2 bases, leaving 5 bases not matched to a gene. This CDR3 is 14 amino acids long. The CDR3 loop is CATSNRDRAYEQYF. For the CDR3, the DNA is TGTGCCACCAGCAATCGGGACAGAGCCTACGAGCAGTACTTC.

The V call is TRBV5-1, the J call TRBJ2-2; D may be TRBD2 (6 bases). This CDR3 has 14 amino acids. Germline V gene lookup returns CDR1 SGHRS and CDR2 YFSETQ. Deletions cut 5 bases from V and 4 bases from J, with 12 bases between. CDR3: CASSSLGGTGELFF. DNA for the CDR3: TGCGCCAGCAGTTCTCTGGGGGGCACCGGGGAGCTGTTTTTT. The variable domain in full, completed from reference TRBV5-1 and TRBJ2-2, reads KAGVTQTPRYLIKTRGQQVTLSCSPISGHRSVSWYQQTPGQGLQFLFEYFSETQRNKGNFPGRFSGRQFSNSRSEMNVSTLELGDSALYLCASSSLGGTGELFFGEGSRLTVL.

This clonotype was counted between two and nine times. V is TRBV7-8 and J is TRBJ2-3; TRBD2 matches at 7 bases. The CDR3 totals 15 residues. Germline loops: CDR1 SGHVS, CDR2 FQNEAQ. The V segment lost 3 bases and the J segment 0 bases; nucleotides outside the gene matches: 3. DNA for the CDR3: TGTGCCAGCAGCTTGGGAGGGAAAAGCACAGATACGCAGTATTTT. This sequence encodes CASSLGGKSTDTQYF.